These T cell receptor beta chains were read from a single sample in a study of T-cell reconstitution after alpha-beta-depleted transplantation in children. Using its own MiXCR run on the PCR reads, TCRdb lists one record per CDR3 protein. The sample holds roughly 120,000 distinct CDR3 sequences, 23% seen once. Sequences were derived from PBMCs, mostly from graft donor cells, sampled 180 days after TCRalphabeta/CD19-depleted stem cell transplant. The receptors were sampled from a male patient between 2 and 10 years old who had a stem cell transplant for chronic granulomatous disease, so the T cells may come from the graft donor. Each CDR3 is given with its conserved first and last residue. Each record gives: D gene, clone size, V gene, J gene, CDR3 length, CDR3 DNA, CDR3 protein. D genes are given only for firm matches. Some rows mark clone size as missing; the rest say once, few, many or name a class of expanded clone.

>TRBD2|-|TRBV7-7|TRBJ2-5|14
TGTGCTAGCAGCTCGGGACTAGCTTTGGAGACCCAGTACTTC
CASSSGLALETQYF
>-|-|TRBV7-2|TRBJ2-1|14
TGTGCCAGCACGGGGACAATTTTTTACAATGAGCAGTTCTTC
CASTGTIFYNEQFF
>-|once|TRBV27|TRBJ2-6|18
TGTGCCAGCAGTTTATTTTCGGGCTCAGACTCTGGGGCCAACGTCCTGACTTTC
CASSLFSGSDSGANVLTF
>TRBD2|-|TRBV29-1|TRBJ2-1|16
TGCAGCGTGCACGAGCCGGGACTAGGGTCGGCCAATGAGCAGTTCTTC
CSVHEPGLGSANEQFF
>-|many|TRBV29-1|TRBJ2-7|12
TGCAGCGTGGTAACATTGTCCGACGAGCAGTACTTC
CSVVTLSDEQYF
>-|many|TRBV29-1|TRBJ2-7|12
TGCAGCGTTGAAAGTGGGGTGGGCGAGCAGTACTTC
CSVESGVGEQYF
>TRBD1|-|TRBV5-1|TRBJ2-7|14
TGTGCCAGCAGCTTAGGACAGGGGGCCTACGAGCAGTACTTC
CASSLGQGAYEQYF
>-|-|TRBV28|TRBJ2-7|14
TGTGCCAGCAGTCTCTCTGGACTACAGGGGGAGCAGTACTTC
CASSLSGLQGEQYF
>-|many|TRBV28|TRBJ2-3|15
TGTGCCAGCAGTAGCTTAAGGGGTGGCACAGATACGCAGTATTTT
CASSSLRGGTDTQYF
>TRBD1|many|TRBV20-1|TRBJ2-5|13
TGCAGTGCTAGAGGACAGGGCACGGAGACCCAGTACTTC
CSARGQGTETQYF
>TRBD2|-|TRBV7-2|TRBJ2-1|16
TGTGCCAGCAGCTTAGCCCGCGCGGGGGGCTCCAATGAGCAGTTCTTC
CASSLARAGGSNEQFF
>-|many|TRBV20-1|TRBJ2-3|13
TGCAGTGCTAGGGGGACATTCACAGATACGCAGTATTTT
CSARGTFTDTQYF
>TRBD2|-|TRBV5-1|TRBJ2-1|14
TGCGCCAGCAGCCGGGTAGCGGGAGTTGGTGAGCAGTTCTTC
CASSRVAGVGEQFF
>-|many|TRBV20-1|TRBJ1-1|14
TGCAGTGCTACTCTTTGGGGCTGGAACACTGAAGCTTTCTTT
CSATLWGWNTEAFF
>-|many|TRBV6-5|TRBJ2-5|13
TGTGCCAGCAGTTACTCGAGTGGCGAGACCCAGTACTTC
CASSYSSGETQYF
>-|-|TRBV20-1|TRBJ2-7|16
TGCAGTGCTAGAGAGAGTCCGGGGGGCCCAGCCTACGAGCAGTACTTC
CSARESPGGPAYEQYF
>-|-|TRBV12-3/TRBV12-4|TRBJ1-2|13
TGTGCCAGCAGTGCTTCCGGGGTGTATGGCTACACCTTC
CASSASGVYGYTF